Below, 18 T cell receptor beta chains from the same sample are listed, as sequenced in a study of T cell changes during pregnancy in multiple sclerosis. The protocol was immunoSEQ multiplex PCR, while the TCRdb copy is restricted to in-frame clones and leaves out a portion. The sample lists tens of thousands of clones, about 90% occurring once. This sample comprised CD4+ T cells from peripheral blood mononuclear cells, obtained after pregnancy. These receptors were obtained from a female donor in good health, enrolled as a control in a pregnancy study.

The sample holds one count of this clone. The CDR3 sequence: CASSQGGPGGGQPQHF. The CDR3 DNA is TGCGCCAGCAGCCAAGGGGGGCCGGGAGGAGGTCAGCCCCAGCATTTT. The V gene is TRBV4-1, the J gene TRBJ1-5, with a possible D match to TRBD1 (6 bases). The CDR3 has 16 residues. V was pared by 1 base and J by 6 bases, with 16 bases between. Germline loops: CDR1 MGHRA, CDR2 YSYEKL.

V usage is TRBV6-5 and J usage is TRBJ1-1, with D maybe TRBD1 (6 bases). Germline CDR1 is MNHEY and CDR2 is SVGAGI. The CDR3 length is 13 residues. V lost 6 bases to trimming and J lost 1 base, with 9 bases between them. Here the CDR3 DNA reads TGTGCCAGCAGCCCGGGACAGAACACTGAAGCTTTCTTT. This translates into CASSPGQNTEAFF.

The V call is TRBV18, the J call TRBJ2-3; weak D call: TRBD2 (6 bases). Per the germline V gene, CDR1 is KGHSH and CDR2 is LQKENI. V lost 2 bases to trimming and J lost 0 bases, with 9 bases between them. The CDR3 has 15 residues. CDR3 coding DNA: TGTGCCAGCTCACCATTCGGGGGAAGCACAGATACGCAGTATTTT. Amino acid sequence: CASSPFGGSTDTQYF.

In regard to this clone: At one end the junction does not follow the germline gene, possibly because of a read error. V gene TRBV28 combines with J gene TRBJ2-1; possibly TRBD2 for D (7 bases). This CDR3 has 12 amino acids. Germline V gives CDR1 MDHEN, CDR2 SYDVKM. The CDR3 nucleotides are TGTGCCAGCAGTTTAAGATCGGGGGGCCAGGTCTTC. Protein: CASSLRSGGQVF.

The V and J genes are TRBV7-2 and TRBJ1-6, with 8 bases fitting TRBD1. The trim removed 6 bases at V and 0 bases at J, leaving 10 bases unmatched. This CDR3 is built from 18 residues. CDR1 SGHTA and CDR2 FQGNSA come from the germline V gene. The CDR3: CASSRTGSSSSYNSPLHF. The CDR3 DNA follows: TGTGCCAGCAGTCGGACAGGGTCCTCGAGCTCCTATAATTCACCCCTCCACTTT.

This chain uses TRBV20-1 with TRBJ2-5; D not certain. Germline values: CDR1 DFQATT, CDR2 SNEGSKA (reference sequence). This CDR3 is built from 10 residues. Trimming removed 8 bases from V and 2 bases from J, with 6 bases in between. The CDR3 reads CSCGQETQYF. DNA of the CDR3: TGCAGTTGCGGACAAGAGACCCAGTACTTC.

The chain employs TRBV11-1 and TRBJ2-1; 10 bases fit TRBD1. Germline CDR1 reads SGHAT; CDR2 reads FQDESV (reference sequence). The J segment lost 4 bases and the V segment lost 5 bases, leaving 8 bases of the junction unmatched. The CDR3 totals 16 residues. CDR3 DNA sequence: TGTGCCAGCAGCCCCTATTTGGACAGGGGGTACAATGAGCAGTTCTTC. Translated: CASSPYLDRGYNEQFF.

V gene TRBV9 combines with J gene TRBJ1-2; no definite D call. There are 16 residues in the CDR3. The V gene lost 2 bases and the J gene lost 0 bases, with 14 bases spanning the gap. CDR1 and CDR2 (germline): SGDLS, YYNGEE. CDR3 in DNA: TGTGCCAGCAGCGTGAATCCGCGACATACTAACTATGGCTACACCTTC. Translating gives CASSVNPRHTNYGYTF.

The V gene is TRBV5-1, the J gene TRBJ1-3; D call uncertain. Trimming took off 3 bases at V and 4 bases at J, with 17 bases between the two ends. Per germline, CDR1 SGHRS and CDR2 YFSETQ. This CDR3 spans 16 amino acids. The CDR3 sequence is CASSSLPTMGGNTIYF. The CDR3, as DNA: TGCGCCAGCAGCTCGCTGCCCACAATGGGCGGAAACACCATATATTTT.

The CDR3 sequence: CASSFRTGAISSTDTQYF. The CDR3 coding sequence is TGTGCCAGCAGCTTTCGGACAGGGGCCATATCGTCCACAGATACGCAGTATTTT. The V call is TRBV5-6, the J call TRBJ2-3; 9 bases agree with TRBD1. Germline V lookup: CDR1 SGHDT, CDR2 YYEEEE. Losses at the gene ends were 2 bases for V and 2 bases for J; bases not matched to a gene: 12. This CDR3 has 18 amino acids.

V is TRBV7-9 and J is TRBJ1-1, with D possibly being TRBD1 (6 bases). The CDR3 is made up of 19 amino acids. Per germline, CDR1 SEHNR and CDR2 FQNEAQ (reference sequence). Trimming took 0 bases from V and 0 from J, leaving 20 bases between them. The chain's CDR3 is CASSLAEYPVGQLNTEAFF. The CDR3 nucleotides read TGTGCCAGCAGCTTAGCGGAGTACCCAGTAGGACAGTTGAACACTGAAGCTTTCTTT.

This clone was seen once. The chain carries TRBV2 and TRBJ1-4, with 8 bases that match TRBD1. The trim removed 8 bases at V and 5 bases at J, leaving 4 bases unmatched. Germline assignment: CDR1 SNHLY and CDR2 FYNNEI. The CDR3 is 13 amino acids. CDR3 nucleotides: TGTGCCAGCCAAAGGGACAGGAATGAAAAACTGTTTTTT. Protein: CASQRDRNEKLFF.

The chain joins TRBV4-2 to TRBJ2-7; TRBD1 matches at 10 bases. Per the germline V gene, CDR1 is LGHNA and CDR2 is YNFKEQ. The trim removed 3 bases at V and 4 bases at J, leaving 9 bases unmatched. The CDR3 is 16 amino acids. The CDR3 sequence is CASSQASGTGVYEQYF. CDR3 bases: TGTGCCAGCAGCCAGGCTTCCGGGACAGGGGTTTACGAGCAGTACTTC.

This clone was recorded only once. This chain connects TRBV28 to TRBJ2-4; 8 nucleotides align to TRBD1. Germline V gene data show CDR1 as MDHEN and CDR2 as SYDVKM. Trimming removed 8 bases from V and 9 bases from J; junction bases left unmatched: 18. This CDR3 has 16 amino acids. CDR3 protein: CASLGRQGLGYGIQYF. DNA of the CDR3: TGTGCCAGCCTTGGGCGACAGGGGTTGGGGTATGGCATTCAGTACTTC.

The V gene is TRBV11-2, the J gene TRBJ2-2; TRBD2 matches 9 bases. The CDR3 sequence is 16 residues long. The germline CDR1 and CDR2 sequences are SGHAT and FQNNGV. V dropped 3 bases and J dropped 7; count of bases not matched to a gene: 9. This CDR3 reads CASSFGSGGRDGELFF. The CDR3 DNA follows: TGTGCCAGCAGCTTCGGTAGCGGGGGCCGGGACGGGGAGCTGTTTTTT.

The rearrangement links TRBV18 to TRBJ2-1; no reliable D call. The CDR3 runs to 14 residues. Germline-derived CDR1 and CDR2 are KGHSH and LQKENI. Trimming cost V 2 bases and J 2 bases, with 7 bases left between them. This CDR3 is CASSPSTAYNEQFF. The CDR3 nucleotides read TGTGCCAGCTCACCAAGCACAGCCTACAATGAGCAGTTCTTC.

This clone occurred a few times. The V and J genes are TRBV2 and TRBJ2-7; D may be TRBD1 (6 bases). Trimming shortened V by 5 bases and J by 6 bases, and 14 bases separated the two germline ends. The CDR3 length is 13 residues. Germline V gene lookup returns CDR1 SNHLY and CDR2 FYNNEI. CDR3 in amino acids: CASSTLQGGEQYF. Written as DNA, the CDR3 is TGTGCCAGCAGTACGCTACAGGGTGGCGAGCAGTACTTC.

The rearrangement links TRBV5-1 to TRBJ2-5; possible D gene TRBD2, 6 bases. V was pared by 2 bases and J by 3 bases, with 17 bases between. CDR1 and CDR2 (germline): SGHRS, YFSETQ. The CDR3 length is 16 residues. CDR3 amino acids: CASSFFPIGGEETQYF. The CDR3 region has the DNA TGCGCCAGCAGCTTCTTCCCGATCGGGGGTGAAGAGACCCAGTACTTC.